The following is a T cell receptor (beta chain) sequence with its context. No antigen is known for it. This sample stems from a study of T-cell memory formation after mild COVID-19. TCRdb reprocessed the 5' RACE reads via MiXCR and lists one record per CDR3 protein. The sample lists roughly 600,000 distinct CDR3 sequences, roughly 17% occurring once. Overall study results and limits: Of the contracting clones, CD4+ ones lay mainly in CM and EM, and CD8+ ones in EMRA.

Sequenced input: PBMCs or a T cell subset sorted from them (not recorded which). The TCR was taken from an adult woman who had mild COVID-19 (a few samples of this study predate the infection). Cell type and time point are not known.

DNA of the CDR3: TGTGCCAGCAGTGAATCGGCAGGGTATAATTCACCCCTCCACTTT. Its translation is CASSESAGYNSPLHF. The rearrangement uses TRBV25-1 and TRBJ1-6; tentatively, D is TRBD1 (5 bases). There are 15 residues in the CDR3. Trimming took off 1 base at V and 4 bases at J, with 8 bases between the two ends. Germline CDR1 and CDR2: MGHDK and SYGVNS.